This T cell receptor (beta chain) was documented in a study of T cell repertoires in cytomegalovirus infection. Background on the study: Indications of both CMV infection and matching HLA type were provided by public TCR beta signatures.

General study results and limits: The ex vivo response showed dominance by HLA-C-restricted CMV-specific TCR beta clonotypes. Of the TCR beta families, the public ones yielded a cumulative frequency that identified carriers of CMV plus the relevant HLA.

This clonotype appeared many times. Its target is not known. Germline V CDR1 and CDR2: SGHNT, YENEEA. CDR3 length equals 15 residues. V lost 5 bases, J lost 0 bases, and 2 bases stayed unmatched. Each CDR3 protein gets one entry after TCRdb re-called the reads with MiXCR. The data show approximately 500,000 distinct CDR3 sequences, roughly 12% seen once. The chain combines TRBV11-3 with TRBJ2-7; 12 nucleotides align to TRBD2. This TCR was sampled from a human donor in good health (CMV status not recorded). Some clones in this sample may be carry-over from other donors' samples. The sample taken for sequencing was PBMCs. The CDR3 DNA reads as TGTGCCAGCAGCCAGACTAGCGGGAGCTCCTACGAGCAGTACTTC. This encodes CASSQTSGSSYEQYF.